The T cell receptor (beta chain) described here comes from a study of CD8 T cells in Susac syndrome. Study-level information: Patients with Susac syndrome were therapy-naive, treated with corticosteroids, or treated with intravenous immunoglobulin alone when blood was collected.

With random hexamers, about 0.5 to 1 ug RNA was reverse transcribed. The amplification used immunoSEQ multiplex PCR on TCR beta CDR3; it spanned 54 Vbeta and 13 Jbeta. TCRdb re-called the immunoSEQ multiplex PCR reads with MiXCR, one entry per CDR3 protein. The sample lists 150,000 to 190,000 distinct CDR3 sequences, approximately 95% occurring once. The CDR3 has 15 amino acids. V dropped 0 bases and J dropped 1 base, with 8 bases sitting between them. Germline assignment: CDR1 SGHNT and CDR2 YYREEE (reference sequence). This clonotype was counted a few times. Peripheral blood CD8+ and CD4+ T cells were profiled by TCR beta sequencing. The CD8+ and CD4+ T cells were negatively isolated, with the TEMRA cells enriched by FACS.

The chain is built from TRBV5-4 and TRBJ1-5; D is perhaps TRBD1 (5 bases). The source material was CD4+ T cells from PBMCs. The sequence was obtained from a human donor with Susac syndrome. The CDR3 loop reads CASSLGGNSNQPQHF. The CDR3 DNA reads TGTGCCAGCAGCTTGGGGGGGAACAGCAATCAGCCCCAGCATTTT.